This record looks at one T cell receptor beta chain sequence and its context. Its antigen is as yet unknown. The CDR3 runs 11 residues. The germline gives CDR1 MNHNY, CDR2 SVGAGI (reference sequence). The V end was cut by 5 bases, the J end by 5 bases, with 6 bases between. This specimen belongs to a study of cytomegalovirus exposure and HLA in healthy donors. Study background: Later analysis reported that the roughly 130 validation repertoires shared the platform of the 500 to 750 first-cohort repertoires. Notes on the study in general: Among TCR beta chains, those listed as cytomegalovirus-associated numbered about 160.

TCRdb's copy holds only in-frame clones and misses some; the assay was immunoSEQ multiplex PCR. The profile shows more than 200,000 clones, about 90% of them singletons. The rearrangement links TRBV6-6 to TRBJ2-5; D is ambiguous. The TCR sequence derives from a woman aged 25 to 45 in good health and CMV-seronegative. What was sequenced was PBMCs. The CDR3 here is CASSPLETQYF. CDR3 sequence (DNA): TGTGCCAGCAGTCCTCTGGAGACCCAGTACTTC.